The entry below gives a single T cell receptor (beta chain) sequence along with its context. Its antigen is still unknown. Trimming removed 6 bases from V and 8 bases from J, with 16 bases in between. Per germline, CDR1 MRHNA and CDR2 SNTAGT. The CDR3 consists of 13 residues. This sample stems from a study of STAT3 mutations in large granular lymphocyte leukemia. Findings and caveats of the study: In T-cell large granular lymphocyte leukemia, about half of patients showed multiple immunodominant subclonotypes. In several patients, dominant TCR clone burden exceeded STAT3 mutant burden.

Here immunoSEQ multiplex PCR was the method, and the copy in TCRdb shows in-frame clones only, minus some. The sample carries 9,000 to 9,500 clones, 88% recorded once. The rearrangement links TRBV6-4 to TRBJ1-2, with D possibly matching TRBD1 (5 bases). The material sequenced was peripheral blood mononuclear cells. This receptor was obtained from a man older than 75 with T-cell large granular lymphocyte leukemia. Some clones in this sample may be carry-over from other donors' samples. The chain's CDR3 is CASRAGAEGGYTF. CDR3 in DNA: TGTGCCAGCAGGGCCGGGGCCGAGGGCGGCTACACCTTC.